The 17 T cell receptor beta chains below come from one sample, sequenced in a study of blood T cells in healthy people across ages. Using a J-beta primer mix together with a sample-barcoded 5' primer, a second PCR was run for roughly 6 to 12 cycles. TCRdb re-derived calls from the 5' RACE reads in MiXCR, one entry per CDR3 protein. The sample lists about 560,000 distinct CDR3 sequences; approximately 26% were seen once. These data were likewise used in another study, on T cells of mothers and their children.

Material: blood. These TCRs come from a boy aged 2 to 9 in good health.

V gene TRBV15 combines with J gene TRBJ2-5, with unresolved D. From germline, CDR1 is LNHNV and CDR2 YYDKDF (reference sequence). The CDR3 is made up of 17 amino acids. Trimming cost V 5 bases and J 3 bases, with 22 bases left between them. CDR3 in amino acids: CATSFRASRALKETQYF. The CDR3 DNA follows: TGTGCCACCAGCTTCCGGGCGTCAAGGGCCCTAAAAGAGACCCAGTACTTC.

The chain employs TRBV7-9 and TRBJ2-7, with a weak D call TRBD1 (5 bases). The CDR3 contains 14 residues. Per the germline V gene, CDR1 is SEHNR and CDR2 is FQNEAQ (reference sequence). Trimming removed 4 bases from V and 0 bases from J, with 10 bases in between. The DNA for the CDR3 is TGTGCCAGCAGCTCACAGGCGAACTCCTACGAGCAGTACTTC. The encoded protein is CASSSQANSYEQYF.

This rearrangement joins TRBV20-1 to TRBJ2-7; 9 nucleotides agree with TRBD2. V trimming: 2 bases; J trimming: 6 bases; junction bases outside the gene matches: 8. CDR1 is DFQATT and CDR2 is SNEGSKA in the germline V gene (reference sequence). This CDR3 is built from 14 residues. The CDR3 sequence is CSARSGGGALEQYF. In DNA form, the CDR3 reads TGCAGTGCTAGAAGTGGCGGGGGGGCCCTCGAGCAGTACTTC.

The V call is TRBV7-9, the J call TRBJ1-4; 9 nucleotides match TRBD1. This CDR3 is 16 amino acids long. Per germline, CDR1 SEHNR and CDR2 FQNEAQ (reference sequence). Germline trimming cut 4 bases from V and 0 bases from J; bases unmatched to any gene: 3. CDR3 in DNA: TGTGCCAGCAGCTGCCGGGACAGGGCAACTAATGAAAAACTGTTTTTT. Its protein product is CASSCRDRATNEKLFF.

CDR3 sequence: CASSYYPAGTEAFF. The DNA of the CDR3 is TGTGCCAGCAGTTATTACCCAGCGGGCACTGAAGCTTTCTTT. The rearrangement joins TRBV6-5 to TRBJ1-1; the D is unclear. Germline assignment: CDR1 MNHEY and CDR2 SVGAGI. The V end was cut by 3 bases, the J end by 4 bases, with 12 bases between. The CDR3 loop spans 14 amino acids.

The CDR3 bases are TGCAGCGTTGAAGAGGGCGGGAGGAAGACAGATACGCAGTATTTT. It specifies CSVEEGGRKTDTQYF. The rearrangement uses TRBV29-1 and TRBJ2-3, with 8 positions matching TRBD2. Trimming at V came to 0 bases and at J to 3 bases, leaving 5 bases not matched to a gene. The CDR3 runs 15 residues. Germline assignment: CDR1 SQVTM and CDR2 ANQGSEA.

The chain uses TRBV12-3 or TRBV12-4 and TRBJ2-5, with 7 positions matching TRBD1. V dropped 1 base and J dropped 5; count of bases not matched to a gene: 7. The CDR3 has 15 amino acids. The CDR3 protein is CASSLGGQLSETQYF. The CDR3 region has the DNA TGTGCCAGCAGTTTAGGGGGACAGCTCAGCGAGACCCAGTACTTC.

The genes are TRBV29-1 and TRBJ2-1, with TRBD2 matching 10 bases. The V gene end was trimmed by 4 bases and the J gene end by 4 bases; junction bases not matched to a gene: 1. CDR3 length: 13 amino acids. Germline CDR1 and CDR2: SQVTM and ANQGSEA. CDR3 loop: CSVGLAGYNEQFF. CDR3 in DNA: TGCAGCGTTGGACTAGCGGGTTACAATGAGCAGTTCTTC.

This clonotype was seen a few times. The chain combines TRBV7-2 with TRBJ2-5, with 10 bases identical to TRBD2. This CDR3 is 16 amino acids long. Trimming cost V 5 bases and J 2 bases; bases outside gene matches: 8. Germline values: CDR1 SGHTA, CDR2 FQGNSA. CDR3 in DNA: TGTGCCAGCAGCCCCCCAGCGGGAGGGCTACAAGAGACCCAGTACTTC. Encoded protein: CASSPPAGGLQETQYF.

Turning to this clonotype: A read error may produce the germline difference seen at one junction end. The rearrangement links TRBV5-1 to TRBJ2-3, with D perhaps TRBD1 (5 bases). The germline CDR1 and CDR2 sequences are SGHRS and YFSETQ. The CDR3 contains 15 residues. Here the CDR3 DNA reads TGCGCCAGCAGCCCTAAGACAGTCAGCACATATACGCAGTATTTT. The encoded protein is CASSPKTVSTYTQYF.

This clonotype came up a few times. The chain recombines TRBV6-2 or TRBV6-3 with TRBJ2-1; 7 bases line up with TRBD1. V lost 4 bases, J lost 4 bases, and 7 bases stayed unmatched. Germline V gene sequence: CDR1 MNHEY, CDR2 SVGEGT. The CDR3 has 15 residues. The CDR3 nucleotides read TGTGCCAGCAGTTCCCCGGGACAGATTTACAATGAGCAGTTCTTC. This sequence encodes CASSSPGQIYNEQFF.

V usage is TRBV7-2 and J usage is TRBJ2-1; 11 positions match TRBD2. The CDR3 contains 19 residues. Germline V CDR1 and CDR2: SGHTA, FQGNSA. The ends lost 6 bases at V and 0 bases at J; junction bases unmatched: 13. CDR3 nucleotides: TGTGCCAGCAGACTACTAGCGGGAGAGGGATTCAGCTCCTACAATGAGCAGTTCTTC. Its protein product is CASRLLAGEGFSSYNEQFF. Combining the CDR3 with reference TRBV7-2 and TRBJ2-1 gives the whole variable domain GAGVSQSPSNKVTEKGKDVELRCDPISGHTALYWYRQSLGQGLEFLIYFQGNSAPDKSGLPSDRFSAERTGGSVSTLTIQRTQQEDSAVYLCASRLLAGEGFSSYNEQFFGPGTRLTVL.

This clonotype occurred once. V is TRBV6-1 and J is TRBJ2-4; the D is unclear. The germline gives CDR1 MNHNS, CDR2 SASEGT. This CDR3 comprises 11 residues. The V gene lost 6 bases and the J gene lost 8 bases, with 8 bases spanning the gap. CDR3 in amino acids: CASRGSDIQYF. The CDR3 DNA reads as TGTGCCAGCAGGGGTTCGGACATTCAGTACTTC.

This clonotype was counted only a few times. The V gene is TRBV6-6, the J gene TRBJ1-2, with D maybe TRBD1 (6 bases). The CDR3 has 12 residues. V lost 6 bases and J lost 9, with 14 bases in between. Germline assignment: CDR1 MNHNY and CDR2 SVGAGI (reference sequence). As DNA, the CDR3 is TGTGCCAGCAGCTCAGGGGCAGGAAGCTACACCTTC. The encoded protein is CASSSGAGSYTF.

Remarks on this clonotype: The junction differs from germline at one of its ends, possibly a read error. The V and J genes are TRBV28 and TRBJ2-3; 9 positions match TRBD1. The CDR3 contains 17 residues. In germline, CDR1 is MDHEN, CDR2 SYDVKM. The CDR3 nucleotides are TGTGCCGGCAGTTCCTGGAGTGGGACAGGGACCACAGATACGCAGTATTTT. This codes for CAGSSWSGTGTTDTQYF.

Here the CDR3 DNA reads TGTGCCAGCAGTTCCCTTCCCGGGGGCGATAATGAAAAACTGTTTTTT. Amino acids: CASSSLPGGDNEKLFF. The gene calls are TRBV27 and TRBJ1-4; tentative D call: TRBD1 (6 bases). Trimming shortened V by 4 bases and J by 4 bases, and 16 bases separated the two germline ends. This CDR3 comprises 16 residues. Germline CDR1 reads MNHEY; CDR2 reads SMNVEV (reference sequence).

This sequence joins TRBV28 and TRBJ1-2, with D possibly TRBD1 on 6 matching bases. Germline loops: CDR1 MDHEN, CDR2 SYDVKM. This CDR3 is 18 amino acids long. V lost 7 bases and J lost 4, with 28 bases in between. CDR3 sequence: CASTPYSDSDSLIYGYTF. CDR3 nucleotide sequence: TGTGCCAGCACCCCATACTCGGACAGTGACAGCTTAATCTATGGCTACACCTTC.